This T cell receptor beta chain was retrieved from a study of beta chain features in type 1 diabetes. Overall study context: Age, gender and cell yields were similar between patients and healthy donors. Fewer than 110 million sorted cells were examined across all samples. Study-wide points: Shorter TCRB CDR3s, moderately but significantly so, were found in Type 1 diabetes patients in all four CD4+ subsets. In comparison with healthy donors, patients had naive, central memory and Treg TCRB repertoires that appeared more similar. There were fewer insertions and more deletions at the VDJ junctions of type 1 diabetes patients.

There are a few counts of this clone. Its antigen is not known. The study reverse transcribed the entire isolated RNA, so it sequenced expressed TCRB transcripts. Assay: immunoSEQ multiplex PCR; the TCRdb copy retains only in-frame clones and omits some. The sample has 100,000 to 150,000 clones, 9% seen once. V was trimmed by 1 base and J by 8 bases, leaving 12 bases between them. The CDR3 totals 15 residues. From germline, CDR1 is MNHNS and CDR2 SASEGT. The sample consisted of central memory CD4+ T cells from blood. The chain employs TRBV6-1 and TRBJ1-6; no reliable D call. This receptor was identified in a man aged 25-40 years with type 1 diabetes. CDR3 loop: CASSEVTGRYSPLHF. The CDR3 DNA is TGTGCCAGCAGTGAAGTTACGGGGAGGTATTCACCCCTCCACTTT.